These 29 T cell receptor beta chains came from one sample sequenced in a study of beta chain features in type 1 diabetes. All of the isolated RNA was reverse transcribed, so expressed TCRB transcripts were sequenced. The protocol was immunoSEQ multiplex PCR, while the TCRdb copy is restricted to in-frame clones and leaves out a portion. Of about 16,000 clones listed, approximately 55% were seen once; the top ten hold roughly 0.45%. The sequenced sample was stem cell memory CD4+ T cells from blood. These TCRs come from a woman aged 18-30 years in good health.

V gene TRBV19 combines with J gene TRBJ2-7; 9 bases are a match to TRBD2. Germline CDR1 LNHDA, CDR2 SQIVND (reference sequence). This CDR3 is 13 amino acids long. J lost 6 bases, V lost 8 bases, and 8 bases had no gene match. DNA for the CDR3: TGTGCCAGTGGTCTAGCGGGAAAATTCGAGCAGTACTTC. This gives the protein CASGLAGKFEQYF.

V is TRBV7-8 and J is TRBJ2-7, with TRBD1 as a possible D gene (5 bases). This CDR3 is built from 14 residues. CDR1 is SGHVS and CDR2 is FQNEAQ in the germline V gene. The germline V and J ends were trimmed by 8 bases and 2 bases, with 16 bases remaining between them. The CDR3: CASCYDRPPYEQYF. The CDR3 DNA reads TGTGCCAGCTGCTATGACAGACCCCCCTACGAGCAGTACTTC.

The gene calls are TRBV4-1 and TRBJ2-7; 11 bases are shared with TRBD2. The J segment lost 5 bases and the V segment lost 3 bases, leaving 15 bases of the junction unmatched. The CDR3 has 18 amino acids. In germline, CDR1 is MGHRA, CDR2 YSYEKL. The CDR3 reads CASSHAIALSGRANEQYF. The CDR3 DNA sequence: TGCGCCAGCAGCCACGCCATAGCACTTAGCGGGAGGGCCAACGAGCAGTACTTC.

The chain links TRBV7-2 to TRBJ2-7, with 8 bases aligning to TRBD2. The germline gives CDR1 SGHTA, CDR2 FQGNSA. The CDR3 is 15 residues long. J was trimmed by 1 base and V by 5 bases; bases with no gene match: 7. CDR3 loop: CASSRRGGASYEQYF. The CDR3 DNA sequence: TGTGCCAGCAGCAGACGGGGGGGCGCGTCCTACGAGCAGTACTTC.

There are a few counts of this clone. The chain combines TRBV30 with TRBJ2-5; tentatively, D is TRBD2 (6 bases). The CDR3 loop spans 15 amino acids. Germline CDR1 GTSNPN, CDR2 SVGIG (reference sequence). Between the trimmed V and J ends, which lost 2 bases and 5 bases, there was a span of 18 bases. The CDR3 loop reads CAWSRNSGSGETQYF. In DNA, the CDR3 is TGTGCCTGGAGTAGAAATAGCGGCTCCGGGGAGACCCAGTACTTC.

The gene calls are TRBV6-1 and TRBJ2-7; 13 nucleotides align to TRBD2. The V gene end was trimmed by 4 bases and the J gene end by 0 bases; junction bases not matched to a gene: 3. The CDR3 is 16 residues long. Germline V gene lookup returns CDR1 MNHNS and CDR2 SASEGT. In DNA, the CDR3 is TGTGCCAGCAGTGGACTAGCGGGAGGAAGCTCCTACGAGCAGTACTTC. This translates into CASSGLAGGSSYEQYF.

J is TRBJ2-1 and V is TRBV19; D possibly corresponds to TRBD2 (6 bases). Trimming took 4 bases from V and 7 from J, leaving 17 bases between them. CDR3 length equals 15 residues. Per the germline V gene, CDR1 is LNHDA and CDR2 is SQIVND (reference sequence). DNA for the CDR3: TGTGCCAGTAGTACTCCCGGGCGGGGAGGTAATGAGCAGTTCTTC. Encoded protein: CASSTPGRGGNEQFF.

The V gene is TRBV2, the J gene TRBJ2-7; the D gene is possibly TRBD2 (6 bases). The V end lost 6 bases, the J end lost 2 bases, and 17 bases lay between the germline ends. Germline CDR1 is SNHLY and CDR2 is FYNNEI. There are 15 residues in the CDR3. CDR3 DNA: TGTGCCAGCAGGGGAGGTAGCTTAGGTCCCTACGAGCAGTACTTC. This translates into CASRGGSLGPYEQYF.

This sequence joins TRBV2 and TRBJ1-1; possible D gene TRBD1, 5 bases. The V gene's germline CDR1 is SNHLY and CDR2 FYNNEI. Trimming took off 3 bases at V and 5 bases at J, with 10 bases between the two ends. CDR3 length: 13 residues. In DNA form, the CDR3 reads TGTGCCAGCAGTGATCAGGGTGATACTGAAGCTTTCTTT. It yields the protein CASSDQGDTEAFF. Using reference TRBV2 and TRBJ1-1 for the parts outside the CDR3, the full variable domain is EPEVTQTPSHQVTQMGQEVILRCVPISNHLYFYWYRQILGQKVEFLVSFYNNEISEKSEIFDDQFSVERPDGSNFTLKIRSTKLEDSAMYFCASSDQGDTEAFFGQGTRLTVV.

This chain uses TRBV19 with TRBJ2-5; the D gene is possibly TRBD2 (5 bases). This CDR3 is built from 14 residues. The V gene's germline CDR1 is LNHDA and CDR2 SQIVND (reference sequence). V was shortened by 3 bases and J by 4 bases, with 12 bases between the two germline ends. The CDR3 loop is CASSIRGGGETQYF. The DNA for the CDR3 is TGTGCCAGTAGTATTCGTGGAGGAGGAGAGACCCAGTACTTC.

The chain is built from TRBV10-3 and TRBJ2-1; 7 positions agree with TRBD2. The CDR3 has 17 amino acids. The J segment lost 2 bases and the V segment lost 3 bases, leaving 10 bases of the junction unmatched. Germline-derived CDR1 and CDR2 are ENHRY and SYGVKD. The CDR3 loop reads CAISERRESPPYNEQFF. CDR3 in DNA: TGTGCCATCAGTGAACGGCGGGAGTCCCCCCCCTACAATGAGCAGTTCTTC.

A few counts support this clone. The rearrangement links TRBV2 to TRBJ2-3, with D perhaps matching TRBD2 (6 bases). Trimming left V 6 bases short and J 6 bases short, with 16 bases between. Germline V gives CDR1 SNHLY, CDR2 FYNNEI. The CDR3 covers 14 residues. The CDR3 loop reads CASSPMGRSDTQYF. In nucleotides, the CDR3 is TGTGCCAGCAGCCCCATGGGGAGGAGTGATACGCAGTATTTT.

This clone was detected a few times. This rearrangement joins TRBV20-1 to TRBJ2-3; the match to TRBD2 covers 8 bases. The CDR3 totals 11 residues. Germline V gene sequence: CDR1 DFQATT, CDR2 SNEGSKA (reference sequence). The V gene end was trimmed by 6 bases and the J gene end by 12 bases; junction bases not matched to a gene: 8. The CDR3, as DNA: TGCAGTGCGACCTTGGCGGGGGGACAGTATTTT. This gives the protein CSATLAGGQYF.

This chain joins TRBV5-1 and TRBJ2-5; 10 bases line up with TRBD1. The V and J ends lost 4 bases and 4 bases, in that order; junction bases with no gene match: 1. CDR3 length: 13 amino acids. Germline V gives CDR1 SGHRS, CDR2 YFSETQ. The chain's CDR3 is CASSRDRGETQYF. The CDR3 nucleotides read TGCGCCAGCAGCAGGGACAGGGGAGAGACCCAGTACTTC.

The V and J genes are TRBV19 and TRBJ2-1, with 10 bases that match TRBD2. V shed 0 bases and J 9 bases; nucleotides not matched to a gene: 11. This CDR3 is built from 17 residues. CDR1 LNHDA and CDR2 SQIVND come from the germline V gene (reference sequence). CDR3 nucleotide sequence: TGTGCCAGTAGTATAGACTCGCGGCTAGCGGGAGTGAGTGAGCAGTTCTTC. Translating gives CASSIDSRLAGVSEQFF.

This clone was seen only a few times. This chain joins TRBV6-5 and TRBJ2-5, with TRBD2 identical over 11 bases. The ends lost 0 bases at V and 2 bases at J; junction bases unmatched: 2. This CDR3 is built from 16 residues. Per the germline V gene, CDR1 is MNHEY and CDR2 is SVGAGI. CDR3 protein: CASSYSLAGVQETQYF. For the CDR3, the DNA is TGTGCCAGCAGTTACTCACTAGCGGGGGTTCAAGAGACCCAGTACTTC.

The chain carries TRBV28 and TRBJ2-3; TRBD1 aligns across 8 bases. The ends lost 5 bases at V and 5 bases at J; junction bases unmatched: 9. The CDR3 contains 15 residues. CDR1 and CDR2 (germline): MDHEN, SYDVKM. CDR3 in DNA: TGTGCCAGCAGTCCGCTGACAGGGGTTTTAGATACGCAGTATTTT. It encodes CASSPLTGVLDTQYF.

The chain joins TRBV5-1 to TRBJ2-5, with TRBD1 matching 8 bases. The CDR3 runs to 15 residues. Germline-derived CDR1 and CDR2 are SGHRS and YFSETQ. V dropped 3 bases and J dropped 0; count of bases not matched to a gene: 4. CDR3 region: CASSWADRDQETQYF. The CDR3 DNA reads as TGCGCCAGCAGCTGGGCGGACAGGGACCAAGAGACCCAGTACTTC. Filled out from reference TRBV5-1 and TRBJ2-5, the complete variable domain reads KAGVTQTPRYLIKTRGQQVTLSCSPISGHRSVSWYQQTPGQGLQFLFEYFSETQRNKGNFPGRFSGRQFSNSRSEMNVSTLELGDSALYLCASSWADRDQETQYFGPGTRLLVL.

This clone has just a few counts. The V call is TRBV10-3, the J call TRBJ2-7, with 9 nucleotides matching TRBD1. Germline values: CDR1 ENHRY, CDR2 SYGVKD. This CDR3 has 14 residues. Trimming at V came to 5 bases and at J to 4 bases, leaving 6 bases not matched to a gene. The CDR3, as DNA: TGTGCCATCAGTCGCGGACAGGGGAGGTACGAGCAGTACTTC. It specifies CAISRGQGRYEQYF.

This clone was seen a few times. The chain has TRBV6-1 and TRBJ2-7, with a weak D call TRBD1 (5 bases). This CDR3 has 13 amino acids. Germline V gene data show CDR1 as MNHNS and CDR2 as SASEGT. V lost 6 bases and J lost 3, with 12 bases in between. The CDR3 spells CASRKTENYEQYF. The CDR3 nucleotides are TGTGCCAGCAGGAAGACAGAGAACTACGAGCAGTACTTC.

In regard to this clone: The identical CDR3 is also encoded by other nucleotide sequences in the sample. The genes are TRBV18 and TRBJ1-1; 8 positions match TRBD1. In germline, CDR1 is KGHSH, CDR2 LQKENI. The trim removed 6 bases at V and 1 base at J, leaving 4 bases unmatched. CDR3 length: 14 amino acids. The CDR3 region is CASSPGQGNTEAFF. The CDR3 DNA reads TGTGCCAGCTCGCCCGGACAGGGGAACACTGAAGCTTTCTTT.

This clone came up a few times. The chain uses TRBV7-2 and TRBJ2-1; TRBD2 aligns across 10 bases. This CDR3 spans 16 amino acids. J was trimmed by 9 bases and V by 1 base; bases with no gene match: 9. Germline V gives CDR1 SGHTA, CDR2 FQGNSA. The CDR3 sequence is CASSLGASGGALEQFF. Here the CDR3 DNA reads TGTGCCAGCAGCTTAGGCGCCAGCGGGGGGGCCCTTGAGCAGTTCTTC.

This rearrangement joins TRBV14 to TRBJ2-6; 7 bases align to TRBD1. The length of the CDR3 is 15 residues. Germline V lookup: CDR1 SGHDN, CDR2 FVKESK. The junction had 3 bases not matched to a gene; V was cut back by 6 bases and J by 1 base. The CDR3 coding sequence is TGTGCCAGCAGTCGACAGGGTTCTGGGGCCAACGTCCTGACTTTC. The encoded protein is CASSRQGSGANVLTF.

This sequence joins TRBV29-1 and TRBJ1-1, with D possibly being TRBD1 (6 bases). CDR3 size: 15 residues. Germline CDR1 reads SQVTM; CDR2 reads ANQGSEA. V shed 4 bases and J shed 0 bases, with 15 bases lying between them. The CDR3 DNA is TGCAGCGTTGGGGGGCCGCCACTACTGAACACTGAAGCTTTCTTT. This encodes CSVGGPPLLNTEAFF.

The V gene is TRBV7-8, the J gene TRBJ1-4; the match to TRBD1 covers 9 bases. V lost 0 bases to trimming and J lost 7 bases; unmatched junction nucleotides: 3. The CDR3 loop spans 15 amino acids. Germline V gene data show CDR1 as SGHVS and CDR2 as FQNEAQ. CDR3 in DNA: TGTGCCAGCAGCTTAGCGGACAGGGGCAGTGAAAAACTGTTTTTT. It specifies CASSLADRGSEKLFF.

The rearrangement uses TRBV9 and TRBJ2-1, with TRBD2 as a possible D gene (6 bases). Germline loops: CDR1 SGDLS, CDR2 YYNGEE. V gave up 2 bases and J gave up 0 bases, with 9 bases separating them. The CDR3 runs 15 residues. The CDR3 is CASSVSGGSYNEQFF. In nucleotides, the CDR3 is TGTGCCAGCAGCGTTAGCGGAGGCTCCTACAATGAGCAGTTCTTC.

The chain employs TRBV19 and TRBJ1-1; tentatively, D is TRBD1 (5 bases). The CDR3 is 13 amino acids. V dropped 11 bases and J dropped 4 bases, with 17 bases sitting between them. The germline V gene encodes CDR1 LNHDA and CDR2 SQIVND (reference sequence). As DNA, the CDR3 is TGTGCCTCCCGGGGTGGAGGGACCACTGAAGCTTTCTTT. Protein: CASRGGGTTEAFF.

This chain uses TRBV10-3 with TRBJ2-3, with D possibly matching TRBD1 (6 bases). V gave up 6 bases and J gave up 5 bases, with 18 bases separating them. Germline V CDR1 and CDR2: ENHRY, SYGVKD. The CDR3 extends over 15 amino acids. For the CDR3, the DNA is TGTGCCATCAGGACCCCAGGGGCGAATATAGATACGCAGTATTTT. Its protein product is CAIRTPGANIDTQYF.

This clone was counted between two and nine times. The gene calls are TRBV5-4 and TRBJ2-1; 7 bases line up with TRBD2. Germline lookup yields CDR1 SGHNT and CDR2 YYREEE (reference sequence). V dropped 1 base and J dropped 9; count of bases not matched to a gene: 10. This CDR3 region has 15 residues. CDR3 coding DNA: TGTGCCAGCAGCTTGAGGACTAGTAGGGGTAGTGAGCAGTTCTTC. It is translated as CASSLRTSRGSEQFF. The variable domain in full, with the rest retrieved from reference TRBV5-4 and TRBJ2-1, is ETGVTQSPTHLIKTRGQQVTLRCSSQSGHNTVSWYQQALGQGPQFIFQYYREEENGRGNFPPRFSGLQFPNYSSELNVNALELDDSALYLCASSLRTSRGSEQFFGPGTRLTVL.